The sequence of this T cell receptor (beta chain) was determined in a study of shared clonotypes between healthy human individuals. CD45RO-negative, CCR7-selected cells formed the naive CD8 fraction, which excluded terminally differentiated effector memory CD45RA+ cells. CDR3 length equals 13 residues. V lost 3 bases to trimming and J lost 9 bases, with 12 bases between them. Per germline, CDR1 MGHDK and CDR2 SYGVNS. Sequencing used immunoSEQ multiplex PCR; TCRdb keeps in-frame clones, though not all of them. The sample lists about 2.1 million clones, 90% to 95% occurring once. The clonotype comes from a man younger than 35 in good health. Some clones in this sample may be carry-over from other donors' samples. The chain is built from TRBV25-1 and TRBJ2-1; no reliable D call. The sequencing input was naive CD8+ T cells from PBMCs. CDR3 bases: TGTGCCAGCAGTGAGTCCTTATGGAGTGAGCAGTTCTTC. Protein product: CASSESLWSEQFF.